The rows below give T cell receptor beta chains drawn from one sample of a study of OX40 agonist ivuxolimab in advanced cancers. Using immunoSEQ multiplex PCR, the repertoire was profiled, and TCRdb retains in-frame clones only, with some absent. The data hold about 69,000 clones, with around 93% observed a single time. Here the sequenced sample was CD4+ or CD8+ T cells sorted from blood, taken in a trial of the OX40 agonist ivuxolimab. Receptors were obtained from an adult with an advanced solid tumor such as melanoma, head and neck, liver or kidney cancer. Both conserved end residues are part of each CDR3. A D gene is named only where the DNA matches it firmly. Not all rows give a size; the values are once, few, many and, for expanded clones, a class.

size: .; J: TRBJ2-7; V: TRBV4-2; D: .; CDR3: CASSQEQEFPPEQYF; DNA: TGTGCCAGCAGCCAAGAACAGGAATTTCCACCCGAGCAGTACTTC
size: .; J: TRBJ2-5; V: TRBV4-3; D: .; CDR3: CASSQDIEGREQETQYF; DNA: TGCGCCAGCAGCCAAGATATTGAGGGACGGGAACAAGAGACCCAGTACTTC
size: once; J: TRBJ2-7; V: TRBV19; D: TRBD2; CDR3: CASSMAGVGYEQYF; DNA: TGTGCCAGTAGTATGGCGGGGGTCGGATACGAGCAGTACTTC
size: .; J: TRBJ2-7; V: TRBV15; D: .; CDR3: CATSEGGGGYEQYF; DNA: TGTGCCACCAGCGAGGGGGGGGGCGGCTACGAGCAGTACTTC
size: .; J: TRBJ2-1; V: TRBV7-8; D: .; CDR3: CAGKDNEQFF; DNA: TGTGCCGGGAAGGACAATGAGCAGTTCTTC
size: .; J: TRBJ2-7; V: TRBV4-3; D: TRBD2; CDR3: CASSQTTSGRKEQYF; DNA: TGCGCCAGCAGCCAAACGACTAGCGGGAGGAAGGAGCAGTACTTC
size: .; J: TRBJ1-2; V: TRBV5-4; D: TRBD1; CDR3: CASSYRQGGNYGYTF; DNA: TGTGCCAGCAGCTACAGACAGGGGGGTAACTATGGCTACACCTTC
size: .; J: TRBJ2-7; V: TRBV28; D: TRBD2; CDR3: CASSLAGGSYEQYF; DNA: TGTGCCAGCTCCCTAGCGGGAGGGTCCTACGAGCAGTACTTC
size: .; J: TRBJ1-2; V: TRBV18; D: .; CDR3: CASSPGETNYGYTF; DNA: TGTGCCAGCTCACCGGGGGAGACTAACTATGGCTACACCTTC
size: .; J: TRBJ1-1; V: TRBV4-1; D: .; CDR3: CASSQASLGRGSAEAFF; DNA: TGCGCCAGCAGCCAAGCTTCCCTGGGGAGGGGGTCTGCTGAAGCTTTCTTT
size: .; J: TRBJ2-5; V: TRBV7-2; D: TRBD1; CDR3: CASDRDRGPVGTQYF; DNA: TGTGCCAGCGACCGGGACAGGGGGCCCGTCGGGACCCAGTACTTC
size: .; J: TRBJ1-3; V: TRBV6-5; D: .; CDR3: CASSYDSGNTIYF; DNA: TGTGCCAGCAGTTACGACAGTGGAAACACCATATATTTT
size: .; J: TRBJ2-1; V: TRBV27; D: .; CDR3: CASSLSASSYNEQFF; DNA: TGTGCCAGCAGCCTTAGCGCGAGCTCCTACAATGAGCAGTTCTTC
size: .; J: TRBJ2-7; V: TRBV5-5; D: TRBD1; CDR3: CASSYGTGAYEQYF; DNA: TGTGCCAGCAGTTACGGGACAGGGGCCTACGAGCAGTACTTC
size: .; J: TRBJ2-3; V: TRBV7-8; D: TRBD2; CDR3: CASSVGLAGAGDTQYF; DNA: TGCGCCAGCAGCGTAGGACTAGCGGGAGCGGGAGATACGCAGTATTTT
size: .; J: TRBJ2-7; V: TRBV18; D: .; CDR3: CASSPGTATYEQYF; DNA: TGTGCCAGCTCACCTGGGACTGCAACTTACGAGCAGTACTTC